This TCR beta chain was sequenced for a study of glioma-infiltrating T cells. Study-level background: Blood libraries targeted about 4- to 11-fold coverage of about 900,000 T cells. Points from the study as a whole: A blood CDR3 motif signature was depleted in highly divergent patients. Tissue and blood shared very few CDR3 sequences.

Germline CDR1 and CDR2: MDHEN and SYDVKM. The CDR3 runs 11 residues. A note on this clonotype: Its antigen is unknown. A single base separates this from a much larger clone, so it may be a read error.

The iRepertoire nested amplicon-rescue multiplex PCR amplified TCR alpha and beta CDR3s from RNA. For one-step reverse transcription and amplification, roughly 95-450 ng of tissue mRNA or PBMC total RNA was used. TCRdb re-called the multiplex PCR reads with MiXCR, one entry per CDR3 protein. The table has more than 300,000 distinct CDR3 sequences, 41% seen once; the top ten hold around 12%. Sequenced input: glioma tissue, nonneoplastic brain tissue, or PBMCs (not recorded which). The chain uses TRBV28 and TRBJ2-7; D not resolved. The receptor was isolated from a human donor with low-grade glioma or glioblastoma, undergoing nonglioma brain surgery, or in good health (not recorded which). The CDR3 reads CASTLGYERYF. DNA of the CDR3: TGTGCCAGCACCCTGGGGTACGAGCGGTACTTC. Complete variable domain (other parts from reference TRBV28 and TRBJ2-7): DVKVTQSSRYLVKRTGEKVFLECVQDMDHENMFWYRQDPGLGLRLIYFSYDVKMKEKGDIPEGYSVSREKKERFSLILESASTNQTSMYLCASTLGYERYFGPGTRLTVT.